This TCR beta chain appears in the sequencing data of a study of Ad26.COV2.S vaccination and SARS-CoV-2 variants. As for treatment: 19 received Ad26.COV2.S at low or high dose, single or two shots; roughly five received placebo; per-sample allocation not given. Sampling occurred on day 63 after the first vaccine or placebo injection. A Boston adult aged 18-55 years was the donor. Vaccination used an Ad26 vector expressing Wuhan-strain SARS-CoV-2 spike. Germline loops: CDR1 SNHLY, CDR2 FYNNEI. V lost 6 bases and J 2 bases, leaving 17 bases between the germline ends. The CDR3 is 15 amino acids. TCRdb's copy holds only in-frame clones and misses some; the assay was immunoSEQ multiplex PCR. The top ten hold less than 5.5% of the sample, which has 400,000 to 450,000 clones, around 90% seen once. Findings and caveats of the study: Similar non-spike TCR breadth was observed in recipients of vaccine and of placebo. Ad26.COV2.S recipients had broader spike-specific TCRs (P = 0.0014).

This clone was seen once. Its antigen remains unidentified. The V call is TRBV2, the J call TRBJ2-7, with D maybe TRBD1 (5 bases). The clonotype comes from a person between 18 and 59 years old who received the Ad26.COV2.S COVID-19 vaccine or a placebo. Sequencing used peripheral blood, obtained in a trial of Ad26.COV2.S vaccine versus placebo. The CDR3 region has the DNA TGTGCCAGCAGAACCGCAGGGAAGGCTCCCTACGAGCAGTACTTC. It yields the protein CASRTAGKAPYEQYF. Full variable domain (missing parts from reference TRBV2 and TRBJ2-7): EPEVTQTPSHQVTQMGQEVILRCVPISNHLYFYWYRQILGQKVEFLVSFYNNEISEKSEIFDDQFSVERPDGSNFTLKIRSTKLEDSAMYFCASRTAGKAPYEQYFGPGTRLTVT.